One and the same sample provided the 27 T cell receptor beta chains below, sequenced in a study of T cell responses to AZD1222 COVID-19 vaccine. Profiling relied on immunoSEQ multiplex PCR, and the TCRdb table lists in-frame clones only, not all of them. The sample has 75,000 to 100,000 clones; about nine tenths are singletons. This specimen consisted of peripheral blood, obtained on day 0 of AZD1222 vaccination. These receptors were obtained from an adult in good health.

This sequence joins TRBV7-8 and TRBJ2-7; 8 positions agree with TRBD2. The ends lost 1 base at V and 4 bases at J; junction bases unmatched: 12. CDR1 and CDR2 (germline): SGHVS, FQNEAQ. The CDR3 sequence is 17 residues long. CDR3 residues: CASSLGPQTSVGYEQYF. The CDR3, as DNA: TGTGCCAGCAGCTTAGGCCCCCAGACTAGCGTGGGATACGAGCAGTACTTC.

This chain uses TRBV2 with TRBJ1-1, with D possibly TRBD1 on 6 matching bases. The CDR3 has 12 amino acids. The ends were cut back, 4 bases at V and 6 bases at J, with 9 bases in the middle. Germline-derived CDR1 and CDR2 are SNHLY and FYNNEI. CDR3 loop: CASSVQGPEAFF. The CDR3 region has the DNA TGTGCCAGCAGTGTACAGGGCCCTGAAGCTTTCTTT.

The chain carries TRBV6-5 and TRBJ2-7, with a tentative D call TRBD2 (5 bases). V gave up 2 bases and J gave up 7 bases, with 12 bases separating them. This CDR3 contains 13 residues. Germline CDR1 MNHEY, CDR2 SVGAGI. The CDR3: CASSYGSPGEQYF. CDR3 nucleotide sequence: TGTGCCAGCAGTTACGGCTCTCCGGGGGAGCAGTACTTC.

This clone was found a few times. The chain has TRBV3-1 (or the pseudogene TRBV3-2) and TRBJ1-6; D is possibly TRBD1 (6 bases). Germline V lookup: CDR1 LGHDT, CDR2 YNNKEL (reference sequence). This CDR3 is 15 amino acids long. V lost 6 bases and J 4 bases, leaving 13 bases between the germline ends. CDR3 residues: CASRPGTSYNSPLHF. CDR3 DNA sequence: TGTGCCAGCAGACCCGGGACAAGTTATAATTCACCCCTCCACTTT.

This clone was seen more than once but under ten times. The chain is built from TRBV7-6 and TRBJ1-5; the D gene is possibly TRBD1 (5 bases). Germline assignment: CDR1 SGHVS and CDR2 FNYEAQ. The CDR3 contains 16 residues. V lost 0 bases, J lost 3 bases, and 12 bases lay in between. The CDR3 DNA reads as TGTGCCAGCAGCTTAGCGCGCCAGGGCCACAATCAGCCCCAGCATTTT. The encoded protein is CASSLARQGHNQPQHF.

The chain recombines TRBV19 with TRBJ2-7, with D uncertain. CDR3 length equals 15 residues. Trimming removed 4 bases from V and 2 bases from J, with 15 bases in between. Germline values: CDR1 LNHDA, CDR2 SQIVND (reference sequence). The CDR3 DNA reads TGTGCCAGTAGTAGGTCGGAAGGCAGGACCTACGAGCAGTACTTC. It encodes CASSRSEGRTYEQYF.

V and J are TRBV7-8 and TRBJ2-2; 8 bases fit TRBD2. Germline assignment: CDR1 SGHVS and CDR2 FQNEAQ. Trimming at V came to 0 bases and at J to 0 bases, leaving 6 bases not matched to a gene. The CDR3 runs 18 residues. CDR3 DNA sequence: TGTGCCAGCAGCTTAGCGCTTTGGACTAGCCCGAACACCGGGGAGCTGTTTTTT. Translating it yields CASSLALWTSPNTGELFF. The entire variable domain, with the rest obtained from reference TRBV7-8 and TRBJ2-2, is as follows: GAGVSQSPRYKVAKRGQDVALRCDPISGHVSLFWYQQALGQGPEFLTYFQNEAQLDKSGLPSDRFFAERPEGSVSTLKIQRTQQEDSAVYLCASSLALWTSPNTGELFFGEGSRLTVL.

The CDR3 loop is CSALDLAKNEQFF. The CDR3 coding sequence is TGCAGCGCATTGGACTTAGCTAAGAATGAGCAGTTCTTC. V is TRBV29-1 and J is TRBJ2-1, with a weak D call TRBD2 (5 bases). This CDR3 region has 13 residues. Germline lookup yields CDR1 SQVTM and CDR2 ANQGSEA. The V and J ends lost 7 bases and 7 bases respectively, with 17 bases between them.

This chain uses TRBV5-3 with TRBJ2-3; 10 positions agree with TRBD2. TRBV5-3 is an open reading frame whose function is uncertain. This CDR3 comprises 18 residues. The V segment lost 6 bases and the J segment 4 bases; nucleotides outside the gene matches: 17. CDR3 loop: CARTPREVAGGGADTQYF. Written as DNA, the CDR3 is TGTGCCAGAACCCCGAGAGAGGTAGCGGGGGGCGGGGCAGATACGCAGTATTTT.

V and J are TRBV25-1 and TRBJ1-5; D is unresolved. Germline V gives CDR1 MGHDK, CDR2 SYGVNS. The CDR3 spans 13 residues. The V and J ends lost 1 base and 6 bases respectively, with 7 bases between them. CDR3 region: CASSESWGQPQHF. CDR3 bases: TGTGCCAGCAGTGAATCTTGGGGTCAGCCCCAGCATTTT.

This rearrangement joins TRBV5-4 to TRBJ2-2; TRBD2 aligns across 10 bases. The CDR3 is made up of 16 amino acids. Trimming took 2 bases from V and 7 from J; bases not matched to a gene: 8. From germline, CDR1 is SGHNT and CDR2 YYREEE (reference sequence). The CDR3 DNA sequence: TGTGCCAGCAGCTTTGCCCTAGCGGGAGAGGTCGGGGAGCTGTTTTTT. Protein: CASSFALAGEVGELFF.

For the CDR3, the DNA is TGCGCCAGCAGCTGGGGACTAGCGGGAGTAGAAGAGCAGTACTTC. It translates to CASSWGLAGVEEQYF. This rearrangement joins TRBV5-1 to TRBJ2-7, with 14 positions matching TRBD2. The CDR3 is made up of 15 amino acids. Trimming took 3 bases from V and 7 from J; bases not matched to a gene: 6. CDR1 SGHRS and CDR2 YFSETQ come from the germline V gene.

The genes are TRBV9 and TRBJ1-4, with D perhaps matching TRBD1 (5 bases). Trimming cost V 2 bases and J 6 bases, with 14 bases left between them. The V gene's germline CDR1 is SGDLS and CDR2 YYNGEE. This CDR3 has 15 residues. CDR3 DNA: TGTGCCAGCAGCGTCGGGACGGTTCTTTATGAAAAACTGTTTTTT. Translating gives CASSVGTVLYEKLFF.

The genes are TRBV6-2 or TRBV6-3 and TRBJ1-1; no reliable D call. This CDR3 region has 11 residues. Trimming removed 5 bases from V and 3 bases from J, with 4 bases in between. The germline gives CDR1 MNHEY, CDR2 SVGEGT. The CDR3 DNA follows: TGTGCCAGCAGTCGCTACACTGAAGCTTTCTTT. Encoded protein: CASSRYTEAFF.

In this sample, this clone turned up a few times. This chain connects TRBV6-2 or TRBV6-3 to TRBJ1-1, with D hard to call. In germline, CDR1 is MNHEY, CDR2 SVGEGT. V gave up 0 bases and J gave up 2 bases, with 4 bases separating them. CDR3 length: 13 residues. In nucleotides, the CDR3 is TGTGCCAGCAGTTACTCGGACAACACTGAAGCTTTCTTT. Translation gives CASSYSDNTEAFF.

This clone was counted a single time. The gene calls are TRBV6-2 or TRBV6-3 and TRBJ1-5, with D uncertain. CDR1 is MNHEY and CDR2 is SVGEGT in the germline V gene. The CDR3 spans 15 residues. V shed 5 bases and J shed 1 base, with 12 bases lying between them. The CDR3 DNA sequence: TGTGCCAGCAGTCTCGACGGATCGAGCAATCAGCCCCAGCATTTT. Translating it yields CASSLDGSSNQPQHF.

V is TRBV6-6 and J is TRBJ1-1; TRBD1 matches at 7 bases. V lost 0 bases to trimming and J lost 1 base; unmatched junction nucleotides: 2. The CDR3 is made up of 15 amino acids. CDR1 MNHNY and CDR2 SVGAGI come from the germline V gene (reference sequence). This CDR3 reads CASSYSGTANTEAFF. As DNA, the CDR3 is TGTGCCAGCAGTTACTCGGGGACAGCGAACACTGAAGCTTTCTTT.

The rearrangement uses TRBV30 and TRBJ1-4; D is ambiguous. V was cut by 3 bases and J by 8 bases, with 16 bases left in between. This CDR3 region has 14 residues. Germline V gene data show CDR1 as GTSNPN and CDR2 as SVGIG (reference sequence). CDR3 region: CAWSPPSHGEKLFF. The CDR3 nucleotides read TGTGCCTGGAGCCCCCCGAGCCATGGGGAAAAACTGTTTTTT. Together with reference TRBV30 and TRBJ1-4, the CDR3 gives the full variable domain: SQTIHQWPATLVQPVGSPLSLECTVEGTSNPNLYWYRQAAGRGLQLLFYSVGIGQISSEVPQNLSASRPQDRQFILSSKKLLLSDSGFYLCAWSPPSHGEKLFFGSGTQLSVL.

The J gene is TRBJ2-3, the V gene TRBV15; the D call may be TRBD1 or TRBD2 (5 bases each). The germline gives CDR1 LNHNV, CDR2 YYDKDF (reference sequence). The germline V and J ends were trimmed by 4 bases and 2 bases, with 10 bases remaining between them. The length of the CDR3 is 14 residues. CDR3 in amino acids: CATSNPGTTDTQYF. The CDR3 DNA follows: TGTGCCACCAGCAACCCCGGGACCACAGATACGCAGTATTTT.

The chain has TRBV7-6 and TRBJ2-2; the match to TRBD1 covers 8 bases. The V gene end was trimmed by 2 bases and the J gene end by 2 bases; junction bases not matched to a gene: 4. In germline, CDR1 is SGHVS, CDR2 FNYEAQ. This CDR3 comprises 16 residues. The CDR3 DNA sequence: TGTGCCAGCAGCTTACCCCAGGGGGCTAACACCGGGGAGCTGTTTTTT. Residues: CASSLPQGANTGELFF.

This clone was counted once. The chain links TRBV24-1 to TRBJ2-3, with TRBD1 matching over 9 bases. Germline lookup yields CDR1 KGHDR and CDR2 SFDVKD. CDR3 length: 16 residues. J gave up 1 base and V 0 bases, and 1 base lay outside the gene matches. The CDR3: CATSDLRTGGTDTQYF. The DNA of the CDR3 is TGTGCCACCAGTGATTTGCGGACAGGGGGCACAGATACGCAGTATTTT.

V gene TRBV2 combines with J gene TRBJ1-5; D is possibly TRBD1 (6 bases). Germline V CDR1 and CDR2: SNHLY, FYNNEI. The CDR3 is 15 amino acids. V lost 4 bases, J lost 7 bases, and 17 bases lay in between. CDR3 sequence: CASSGRGALVQPQHF. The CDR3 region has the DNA TGTGCCAGCAGTGGGCGGGGGGCGCTTGTCCAGCCCCAGCATTTT.

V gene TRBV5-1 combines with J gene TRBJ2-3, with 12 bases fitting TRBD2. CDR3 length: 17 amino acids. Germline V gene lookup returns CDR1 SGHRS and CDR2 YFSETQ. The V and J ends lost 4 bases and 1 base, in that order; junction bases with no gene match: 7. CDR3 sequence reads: CASSPWTSGTRTDTQYF. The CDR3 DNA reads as TGCGCCAGCAGCCCCTGGACTAGCGGGACCCGCACAGATACGCAGTATTTT.

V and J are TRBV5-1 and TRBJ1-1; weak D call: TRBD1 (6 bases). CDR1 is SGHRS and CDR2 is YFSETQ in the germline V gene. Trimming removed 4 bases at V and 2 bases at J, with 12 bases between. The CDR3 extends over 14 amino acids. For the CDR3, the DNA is TGCGCCAGCAGCCCCGGGGGGCCCAACACTGAAGCTTTCTTT. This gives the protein CASSPGGPNTEAFF.

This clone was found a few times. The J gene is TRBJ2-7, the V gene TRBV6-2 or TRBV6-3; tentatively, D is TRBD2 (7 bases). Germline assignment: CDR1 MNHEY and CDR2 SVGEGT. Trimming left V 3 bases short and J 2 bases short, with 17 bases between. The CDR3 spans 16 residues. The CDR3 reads CASSYQGRAGAYEQYF. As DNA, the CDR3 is TGTGCCAGCAGTTATCAGGGGCGGGCGGGAGCCTACGAGCAGTACTTC.

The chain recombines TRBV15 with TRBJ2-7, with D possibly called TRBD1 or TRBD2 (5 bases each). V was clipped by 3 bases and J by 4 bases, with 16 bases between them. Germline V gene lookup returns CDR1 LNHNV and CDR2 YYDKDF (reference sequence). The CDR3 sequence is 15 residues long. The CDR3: CATSRGRDPLYEQYF. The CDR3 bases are TGTGCCACCAGCAGGGGTCGGGACCCCCTGTACGAGCAGTACTTC.

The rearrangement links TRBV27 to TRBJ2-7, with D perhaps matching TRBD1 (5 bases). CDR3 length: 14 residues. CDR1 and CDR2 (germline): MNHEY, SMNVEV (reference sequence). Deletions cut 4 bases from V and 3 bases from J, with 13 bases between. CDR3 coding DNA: TGTGCCAGCAGTTCCGTCGCAGGGAACTACGAGCAGTACTTC. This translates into CASSSVAGNYEQYF.